The rows below give T cell receptor beta chains drawn from one sample of a study of glioma-infiltrating T cells. TCRdb reprocessed the multiplex PCR reads with MiXCR, giving one entry per CDR3 protein. The sample yields about 10,000 distinct CDR3 sequences, about three fifths seen once. Sequences were obtained from glioma tissue, nonneoplastic brain tissue, or PBMCs (not recorded which). The receptors come from a human donor with low-grade glioma or glioblastoma, undergoing nonglioma brain surgery, or in good health (not recorded which). CDR3s include the opening cysteine and the closing phenylalanine or tryptophan. The D gene is left open where the match is weak. The listing skips clone size in some rows; elsewhere it reads once, few, many or a size class.

d_call j_call v_call clone_size cdr3_nt cdr3_aa
TRBD2 TRBJ2-5 TRBV6-5 once TGTGCCAGCGGTTACGCGGTAGCGGGCGGCCTATCTAACCAAGAGACCCAGCACTTC CASGYAVAGGLSNQETQHF
. TRBJ2-5 TRBV6-1 . TGTGCCAGCAAGTTGTCAAAGATGGAGACACAGTACTTC CASKLSKMETQYF
. TRBJ2-2 TRBV5-1 many TGCGCCAGCCGGGACCATAACACCGGGGAGCTGTTTTTT CASRDHNTGELFF
. TRBJ1-1 TRBV29-1 many TGCGCTGGGAGGCGCGCAGGGACTGAAGCTTTCTTT CAGRRAGTEAFF
. TRBJ1-2 TRBV28 . TGTGCCAGCAGCCCTACATGGCCAAATAACTATGGCTACACCTTC CASSPTWPNNYGYTF
TRBD1 TRBJ2-1 TRBV25-1 . TGTGCCAGCAGGACAGGGGGCTGCCACAATGAGCATTTCTTC CASRTGGCHNEHFF
. TRBJ1-5 TRBV20-1 . TGCAGTGCCAGCAAGGCTGGTGCCAGGGATAGCAACCAGCGCCAGCATTTT CSASKAGARDSNQRQHF
. TRBJ1-2 TRBV7-9 medium-sized TGTGCCAGCAGCAGAGAGGACGGCCGCGCGGGAGGCTACACCTTC CASSREDGRAGGYTF
. TRBJ2-1 TRBV28 . TGTGCCAGCAGTCTCGAACCCGACAATGAGCAGTTCTTC CASSLEPDNEQFF
TRBD2 TRBJ2-3 TRBV6-1 . TGTGCCCGCCGTGCCCTACTAGCGGGAGGTTCAGATACGCAGTATTTT CARRALLAGGSDTQYF
. TRBJ1-4 TRBV7-9 . TGTGCCAGCAGGTTACCACAGTATGAAAAACTGTTTTTT CASRLPQYEKLFF
. TRBJ2-7 TRBV28 . TGTGCCAGCAGTTTTTACCGCTACAACGAGCAGTACTTC CASSFYRYNEQYF
. TRBJ2-3 TRBV7-9 . TGTGCCAGCAACCCTACTCAATACAGGGATTTCACAGACACGCAGTATTTT CASNPTQYRDFTDTQYF
. TRBJ2-3 TRBV7-9 many TGTGCCAGTGCTTCCCCACTGGCGGGGCGCACAGATACGCAGTATTTT CASASPLAGRTDTQYF
TRBD2 TRBJ2-1 TRBV7-9 . TGTGCCAGCAGCTTAGACATAGCGGGGGAGAGTGAGAATGAGGAGTTCTTC CASSLDIAGESENEEFF
TRBD1 TRBJ2-1 TRBV6-5 . TGCGCCAGCAGTTACGCAGAAGGGACAGTCAATGAGCAGTTCTTC CASSYAEGTVNEQFF
. TRBJ2-7 TRBV7-6 . TGTGCCAGCAGCTTAGGACGGTACGGGCAGTACTTC CASSLGRYGQYF
TRBD2 TRBJ2-5 TRBV7-2 medium-sized TGTGCCAGCAGCTTCCTAGCGGGAGAGCAGACCCAGTACTTC CASSFLAGEQTQYF
. TRBJ1-6 TRBV5-4 . TGTGCCAGCAGCCAGTACATGGGGGATTCACCCCTCCACTTT CASSQYMGDSPLHF
. TRBJ2-1 TRBV7-2 once TGTGCCAGCTTAGATAGGAGGCGTGAGCAGTTCTTC CASLDRRREQFF
TRBD1 TRBJ2-7 TRBV5-6 few TGTGCCAGCAGCCCGGGACAGGGGCTGTACGAGCAGTACTTC CASSPGQGLYEQYF
. TRBJ2-5 TRBV29-1 many TGCAGCGCCGGGACCGTCCAAGAGACCCAGTACTTC CSAGTVQETQYF
. TRBJ2-7 TRBV6-2/TRBV6-3 . TGTGCCAATAGGAGGACACTCTTGGAGCAGTACTTC CANRRTLLEQYF